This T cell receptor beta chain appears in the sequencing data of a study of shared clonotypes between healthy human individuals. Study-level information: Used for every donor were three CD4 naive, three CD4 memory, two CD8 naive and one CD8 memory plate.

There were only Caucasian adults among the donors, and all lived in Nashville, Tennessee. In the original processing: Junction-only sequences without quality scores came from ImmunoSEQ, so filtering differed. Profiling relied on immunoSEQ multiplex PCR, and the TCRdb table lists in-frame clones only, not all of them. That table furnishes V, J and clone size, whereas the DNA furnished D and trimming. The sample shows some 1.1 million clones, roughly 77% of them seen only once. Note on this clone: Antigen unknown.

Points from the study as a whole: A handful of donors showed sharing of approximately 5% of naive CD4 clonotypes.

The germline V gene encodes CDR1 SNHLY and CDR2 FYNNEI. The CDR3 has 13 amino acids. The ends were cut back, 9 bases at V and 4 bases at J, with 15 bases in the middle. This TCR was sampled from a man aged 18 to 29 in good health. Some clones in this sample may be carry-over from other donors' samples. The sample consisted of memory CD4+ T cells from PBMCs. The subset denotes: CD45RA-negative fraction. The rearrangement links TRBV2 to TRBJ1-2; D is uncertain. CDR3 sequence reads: CASRGFRSYGYTF. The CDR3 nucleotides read TGTGCCAGTAGAGGGTTTCGAAGCTATGGCTACACCTTC.